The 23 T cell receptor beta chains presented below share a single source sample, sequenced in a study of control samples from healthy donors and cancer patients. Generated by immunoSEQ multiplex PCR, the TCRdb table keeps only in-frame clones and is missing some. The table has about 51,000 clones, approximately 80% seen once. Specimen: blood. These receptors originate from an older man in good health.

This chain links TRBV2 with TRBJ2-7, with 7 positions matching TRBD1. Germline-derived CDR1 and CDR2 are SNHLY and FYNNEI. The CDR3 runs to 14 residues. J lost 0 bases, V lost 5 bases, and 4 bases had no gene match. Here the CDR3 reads CASSRQGSSYEQYF. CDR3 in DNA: TGTGCCAGCAGTCGACAGGGTAGCTCCTACGAGCAGTACTTC.

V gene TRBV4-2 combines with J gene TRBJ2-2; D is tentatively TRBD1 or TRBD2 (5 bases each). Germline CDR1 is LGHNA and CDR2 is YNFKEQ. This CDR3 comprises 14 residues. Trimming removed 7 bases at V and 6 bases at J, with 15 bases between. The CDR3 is CASTGTVTSGELFF. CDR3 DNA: TGTGCCAGCACCGGGACGGTGACGTCCGGGGAGCTGTTTTTT.

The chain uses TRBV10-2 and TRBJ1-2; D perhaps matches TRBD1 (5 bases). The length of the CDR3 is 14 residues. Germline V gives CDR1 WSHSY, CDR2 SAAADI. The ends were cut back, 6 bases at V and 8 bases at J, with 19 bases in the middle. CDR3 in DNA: TGCGCCAGCAGCCCCCCGACAGTTACGAGCGGCTACACCTTC. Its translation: CASSPPTVTSGYTF.

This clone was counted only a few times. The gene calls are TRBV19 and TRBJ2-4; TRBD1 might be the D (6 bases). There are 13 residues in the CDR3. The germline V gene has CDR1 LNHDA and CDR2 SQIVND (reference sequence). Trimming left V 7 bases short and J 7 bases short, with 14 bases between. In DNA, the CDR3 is TGTGCCAGTAACGCACAGGGTGGTAACATTCAGTACTTC. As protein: CASNAQGGNIQYF.

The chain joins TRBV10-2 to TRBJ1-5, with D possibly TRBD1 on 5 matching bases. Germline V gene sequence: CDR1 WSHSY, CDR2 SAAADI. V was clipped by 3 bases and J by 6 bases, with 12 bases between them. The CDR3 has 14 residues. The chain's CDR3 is CASSDAGESQPQHF. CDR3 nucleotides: TGCGCCAGCAGTGATGCGGGGGAGAGTCAGCCCCAGCATTTT.

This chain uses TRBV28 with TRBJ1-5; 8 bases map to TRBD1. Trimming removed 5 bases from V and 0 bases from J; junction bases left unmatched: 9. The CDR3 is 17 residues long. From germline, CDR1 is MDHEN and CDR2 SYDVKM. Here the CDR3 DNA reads TGTGCCAGCAGTCCCGGGGCAGGGGGCCGTAGCAATCAGCCCCAGCATTTT. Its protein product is CASSPGAGGRSNQPQHF.

The CDR3 bases are TGCGCCAGCACCCCAGGGTCTCACGAGCAGTACTTC. It yields the protein CASTPGSHEQYF. The V call is TRBV10-1, the J call TRBJ2-7; D might be TRBD1 (5 bases). The V gene's germline CDR1 is WNHNN and CDR2 SYGVQD (reference sequence). The V end lost 7 bases, the J end lost 5 bases, and 12 bases lay between the germline ends. This CDR3 has 12 amino acids.

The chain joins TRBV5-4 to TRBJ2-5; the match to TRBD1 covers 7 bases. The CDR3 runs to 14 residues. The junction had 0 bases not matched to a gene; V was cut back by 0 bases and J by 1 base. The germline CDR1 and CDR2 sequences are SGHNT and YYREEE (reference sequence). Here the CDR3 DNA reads TGTGCCAGCAGCTTGGGGACAGGCCAAGAGACCCAGTACTTC. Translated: CASSLGTGQETQYF.

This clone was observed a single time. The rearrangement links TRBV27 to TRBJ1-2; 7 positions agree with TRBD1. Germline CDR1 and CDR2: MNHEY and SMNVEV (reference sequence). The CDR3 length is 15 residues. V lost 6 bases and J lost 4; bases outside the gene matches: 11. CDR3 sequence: CASRPLDRETYGYTF. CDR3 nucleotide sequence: TGTGCCAGCAGGCCCCTAGACAGGGAGACCTATGGCTACACCTTC.

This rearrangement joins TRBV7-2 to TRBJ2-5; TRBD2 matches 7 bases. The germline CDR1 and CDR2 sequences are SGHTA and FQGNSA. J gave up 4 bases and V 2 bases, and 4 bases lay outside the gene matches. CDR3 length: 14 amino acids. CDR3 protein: CASSLRAGIETQYF. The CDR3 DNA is TGTGCCAGCAGCTTAAGAGCGGGAATAGAGACCCAGTACTTC.

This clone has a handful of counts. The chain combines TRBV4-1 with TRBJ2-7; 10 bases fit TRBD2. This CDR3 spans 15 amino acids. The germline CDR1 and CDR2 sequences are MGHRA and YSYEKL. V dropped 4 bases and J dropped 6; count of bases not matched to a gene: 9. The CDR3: CASSPLGLALSEQYF. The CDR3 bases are TGCGCCAGCAGCCCGTTGGGACTAGCGTTGAGCGAGCAGTACTTC.

The CDR3 protein is CASSRGGDIPYGYTF. The CDR3 coding sequence is TGTGCCAGTAGTAGGGGAGGGGACATTCCCTATGGCTACACCTTC. This rearrangement joins TRBV19 to TRBJ1-2; TRBD1 is a possible D gene (6 bases). V was cut by 4 bases and J by 4 bases, with 16 bases left in between. The CDR3 sequence is 15 residues long. Germline V CDR1 and CDR2: LNHDA, SQIVND (reference sequence).

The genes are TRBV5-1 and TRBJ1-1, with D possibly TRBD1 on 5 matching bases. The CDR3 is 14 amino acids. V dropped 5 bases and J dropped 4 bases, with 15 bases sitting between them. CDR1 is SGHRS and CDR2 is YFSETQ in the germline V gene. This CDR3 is CASRPGGTTTEAFF. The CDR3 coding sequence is TGCGCCAGCAGGCCGGGAGGGACTACCACTGAAGCTTTCTTT. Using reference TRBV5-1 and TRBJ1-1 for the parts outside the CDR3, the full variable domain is KAGVTQTPRYLIKTRGQQVTLSCSPISGHRSVSWYQQTPGQGLQFLFEYFSETQRNKGNFPGRFSGRQFSNSRSEMNVSTLELGDSALYLCASRPGGTTTEAFFGQGTRLTVV.

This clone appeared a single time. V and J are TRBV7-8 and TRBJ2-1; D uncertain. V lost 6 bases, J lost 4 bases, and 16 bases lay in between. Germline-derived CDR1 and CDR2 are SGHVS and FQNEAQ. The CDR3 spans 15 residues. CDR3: CASSIMDGPYNEQFF. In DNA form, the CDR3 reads TGTGCCAGCAGTATCATGGACGGTCCATACAATGAGCAGTTCTTC. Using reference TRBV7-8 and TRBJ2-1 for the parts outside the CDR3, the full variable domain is GAGVSQSPRYKVAKRGQDVALRCDPISGHVSLFWYQQALGQGPEFLTYFQNEAQLDKSGLPSDRFFAERPEGSVSTLKIQRTQQEDSAVYLCASSIMDGPYNEQFFGPGTRLTVL.

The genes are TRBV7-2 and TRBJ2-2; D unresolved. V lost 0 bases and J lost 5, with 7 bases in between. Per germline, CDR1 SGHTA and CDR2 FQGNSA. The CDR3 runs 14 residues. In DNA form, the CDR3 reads TGTGCCAGCAGCTTAGCCGTTGTTACCGGGGAGCTGTTTTTT. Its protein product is CASSLAVVTGELFF. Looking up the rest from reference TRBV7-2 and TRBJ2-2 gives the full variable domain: GAGVSQSPSNKVTEKGKDVELRCDPISGHTALYWYRQSLGQGLEFLIYFQGNSAPDKSGLPSDRFSAERTGGSVSTLTIQRTQQEDSAVYLCASSLAVVTGELFFGEGSRLTVL.

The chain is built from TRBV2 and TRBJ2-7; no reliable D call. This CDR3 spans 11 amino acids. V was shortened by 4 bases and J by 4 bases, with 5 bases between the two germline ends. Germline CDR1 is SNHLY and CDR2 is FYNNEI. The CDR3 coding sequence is TGTGCCAGCAGTGTAGCTTACGAGCAGTACTTC. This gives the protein CASSVAYEQYF.

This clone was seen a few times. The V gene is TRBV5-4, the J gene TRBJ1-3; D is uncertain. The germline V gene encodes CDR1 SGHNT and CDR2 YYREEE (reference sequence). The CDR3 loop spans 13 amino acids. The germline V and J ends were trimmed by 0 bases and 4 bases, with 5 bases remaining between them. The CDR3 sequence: CASSLEGGNTIYF. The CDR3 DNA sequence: TGTGCCAGCAGCTTGGAGGGAGGAAACACCATATATTTT.

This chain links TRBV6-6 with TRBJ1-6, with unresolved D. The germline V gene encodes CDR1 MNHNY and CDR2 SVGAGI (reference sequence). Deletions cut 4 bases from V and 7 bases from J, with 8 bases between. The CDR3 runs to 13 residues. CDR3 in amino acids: CASSLDWNSPLHF. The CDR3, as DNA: TGTGCCAGCAGTTTGGACTGGAATTCACCCCTCCACTTT.

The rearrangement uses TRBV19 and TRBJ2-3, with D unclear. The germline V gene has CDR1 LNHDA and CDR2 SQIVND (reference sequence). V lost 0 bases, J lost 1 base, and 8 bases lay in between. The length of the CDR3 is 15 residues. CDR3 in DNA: TGTGCCAGTAGTATAGATCCGTCCGGCACAGATACGCAGTATTTT. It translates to CASSIDPSGTDTQYF. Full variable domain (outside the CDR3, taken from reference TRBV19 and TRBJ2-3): DGGITQSPKYLFRKEGQNVTLSCEQNLNHDAMYWYRQDPGQGLRLIYYSQIVNDFQKGDIAEGYSVSREKKESFPLTVTSAQKNPTAFYLCASSIDPSGTDTQYFGPGTRLTVL.

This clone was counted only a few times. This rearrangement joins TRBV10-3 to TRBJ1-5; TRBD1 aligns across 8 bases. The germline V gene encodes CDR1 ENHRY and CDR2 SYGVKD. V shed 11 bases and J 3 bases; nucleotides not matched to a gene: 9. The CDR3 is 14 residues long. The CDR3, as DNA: TGTGCCTCAGGGGGCGGGAGTTTCAATCAGCCCCAGCATTTT. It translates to CASGGGSFNQPQHF.

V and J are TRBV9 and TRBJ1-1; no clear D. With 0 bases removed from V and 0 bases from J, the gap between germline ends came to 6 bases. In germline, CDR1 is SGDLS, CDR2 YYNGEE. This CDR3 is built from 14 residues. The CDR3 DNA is TGTGCCAGCAGCGTAGACTCCATGAACACTGAAGCTTTCTTT. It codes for CASSVDSMNTEAFF.

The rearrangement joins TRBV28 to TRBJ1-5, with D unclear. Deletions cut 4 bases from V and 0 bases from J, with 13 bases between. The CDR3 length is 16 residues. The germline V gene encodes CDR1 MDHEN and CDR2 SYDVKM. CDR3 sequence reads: CASSWAGRYSNQPQHF. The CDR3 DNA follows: TGTGCCAGCAGTTGGGCGGGGAGGTATAGCAATCAGCCCCAGCATTTT. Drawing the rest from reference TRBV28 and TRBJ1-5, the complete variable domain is DVKVTQSSRYLVKRTGEKVFLECVQDMDHENMFWYRQDPGLGLRLIYFSYDVKMKEKGDIPEGYSVSREKKERFSLILESASTNQTSMYLCASSWAGRYSNQPQHFGDGTRLSIL.

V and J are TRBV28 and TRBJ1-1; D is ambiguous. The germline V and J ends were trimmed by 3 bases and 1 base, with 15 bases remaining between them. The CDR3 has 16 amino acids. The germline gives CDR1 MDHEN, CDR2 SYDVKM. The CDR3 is CASSFPRGAPNTEAFF. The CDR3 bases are TGTGCCAGCAGTTTTCCCCGGGGAGCCCCGAACACTGAAGCTTTCTTT.